This T cell receptor beta chain came from a study of blood T cell repertoires in COVID-19. The overall study: Some COVID-19 samples were acute and others convalescent; all came from the United States, Italy and Spain. PBMCs, B-cell-depleted T cells, or T cells provided the cDNA or gDNA that made up the material.

Looked up from germline, CDR1 is MGHRA and CDR2 is YSYEKL. V was shortened by 4 bases and J by 0 bases, with 10 bases between the two germline ends. The CDR3 loop spans 15 amino acids. Clones were sequenced by immunoSEQ multiplex PCR, and TCRdb holds only the in-frame ones, with some missing. The sample contains 130,000 or so clones, more than 70% of which appear only once. The rearrangement joins TRBV4-1 to TRBJ2-1, with D tentatively TRBD2 (5 bases). Sample: peripheral blood. This clonotype originated in a man aged 60 to 75 with acute or convalescent COVID-19. This CDR3 is CASSPYEGSYNEQFF. In DNA, the CDR3 is TGCGCCAGCAGCCCCTACGAGGGCTCCTACAATGAGCAGTTCTTC.